The clone carrying this T cell receptor (beta chain) was seen only a few times. Its antigen remains unknown. As it was prepared, the TCRbeta library received unique molecular identifiers. TCRdb re-derived calls from the PCR reads in MiXCR, one entry per CDR3 protein. The data contain about 90,000 distinct CDR3 sequences, roughly 15% of them seen just once; the ten biggest clones take up roughly a fifth. This specimen comes from a study of T-cell reconstitution after alpha-beta-depleted transplantation in children. The study's findings and limits: After transplant, high TCRbeta diversity at day 60 in some patients arose from surviving recipient T cells and thymic progenitors. Among T cells one year after transplant, newly produced cells accounted for most counts and diversity.

V shed 1 base and J 7 bases; nucleotides not matched to a gene: 2. The germline V gene has CDR1 LNHNV and CDR2 YYDKDF (reference sequence). The CDR3 runs to 14 residues. Sample: PBMCs, mostly from graft donor cells, taken 180 days after TCRalphabeta/CD19-depleted stem cell transplant. The V gene is TRBV15, the J gene TRBJ1-4; 8 positions agree with TRBD1. This TCR was sampled from a male patient between 2 and 15 years old who had a stem cell transplant for acute lymphoblastic leukemia, so the T cells may come from the graft donor. The CDR3 loop is CATSRGQGTEKLFF. CDR3 bases: TGTGCCACCAGCAGAGGACAGGGGACTGAAAAACTGTTTTTT.